These T cell receptor beta chains were read from a single sample in a study of immune evolution from preneoplasia to lung adenocarcinoma. Assay: immunoSEQ multiplex PCR; the TCRdb copy retains only in-frame clones and omits some. The sample carries under 4,000 clones, roughly half recorded once. The sequencing input was FFPE normal lung tissue adjacent to the tumor. Receptors originate from a person aged 45 to 59 with lung adenocarcinoma. Both conserved end residues are part of each CDR3. A D gene is named only where the DNA matches it firmly. Only part of the rows carry a size: once, few, many, or a class if the clone is expanded.

>-|-|TRBV15|TRBJ1-2
TGTGCCACCAGCAGAGATCGACAGTCCCTATATGGCTACACCTTC
CATSRDRQSLYGYTF
>large|TRBD1|TRBV6-5|TRBJ1-6
TGTGCCAGCAGTTACACGACAGGGGAGGATTCACCCCTCCACTTT
CASSYTTGEDSPLHF
>-|TRBD2|TRBV9|TRBJ2-3
TGTGCCAGCAGCCAACTAGCGGGCGGGGACACAGATACGCAGTATTTT
CASSQLAGGDTDTQYF
>-|TRBD1|TRBV9|TRBJ2-2
TGTGCCAGCAGCTTCTCCCCCGACAGGGGGCCTTGGGACGGGGAGCTGTTTTTT
CASSFSPDRGPWDGELFF
>few|TRBD1|TRBV2|TRBJ2-7
TGTGCCAGCAGCCGCGGACAGGGGCCGTCCTACGAGCAGTACTTC
CASSRGQGPSYEQYF
>-|-|TRBV29-1|TRBJ1-2
TGCAGCGTTCTGAAGGGGGACTATGGCTACACCTTC
CSVLKGDYGYTF
>-|-|TRBV28|TRBJ1-2
TGTGCCAGCACCCCAACGTTAGGGAACTATGGCTACACCTTC
CASTPTLGNYGYTF
>-|-|TRBV29-1|TRBJ2-3
TGCAGCGTTGAGGACACAGATACGCAGTATTTT
CSVEDTDTQYF
>few|TRBD2|TRBV5-4|TRBJ2-1
TGTGCCAGCAGTAAACAAGGACTAGGGGAACAGTTCTTC
CASSKQGLGEQFF
>few|TRBD1|TRBV5-1|TRBJ2-2
TGCGCCAGCAGCTTGGCCGGGAGGGACAGGGGAAGAACCGGGGAGCTGTTTTTT
CASSLAGRDRGRTGELFF
>-|TRBD2|TRBV29-1|TRBJ2-1
TGCAGCGGGGAGGGACCCTCCTACAATGAGCAGTTCTTC
CSGEGPSYNEQFF
>few|-|TRBV29-1|TRBJ1-1
TGCAGCGCCTCGGTTAACACTGAAGCTTTCTTT
CSASVNTEAFF
>few|-|TRBV30|TRBJ2-3
TGTGCCTGGAGTGTTGGGGGAACAGATACGCAGTATTTT
CAWSVGGTDTQYF
>few|-|TRBV5-1|TRBJ2-1
TGCGCCAGCAGCCTCGACCTCAATGAGCAGTTCTTC
CASSLDLNEQFF
>large|-|TRBV30|TRBJ2-6
TGTGCCTGGACAAGAGGATTCGGGACTGGGGCCAACGTCCTGACTTTC
CAWTRGFGTGANVLTF
>few|TRBD1|TRBV25-1|TRBJ1-5
TGTGCCAGCAGTGAAGCAGGGGGAGTCTATAGCAATCAGCCCCAGCATTTT
CASSEAGGVYSNQPQHF
>-|-|TRBV30|TRBJ1-1
TGTGCCTGGAGTGTTTCGAACACTGAAGCTTTCTTT
CAWSVSNTEAFF
>-|-|TRBV4-1|TRBJ2-2
TGCGCCAGCAGCCAAGAGTTTAGTCGCTCCGGGGAGCTGTTTTTT
CASSQEFSRSGELFF
>few|-|TRBV14|TRBJ1-4
TGTGCCAGCAGCCAAGATCGTCAGACTAATGAAAAACTGTTTTTT
CASSQDRQTNEKLFF
>-|TRBD1|TRBV18|TRBJ2-7
TGTGCCAGCTCACCACCTGCAGGGGGACACGAGCAGTACTTC
CASSPPAGGHEQYF
>-|-|TRBV7-9|TRBJ2-2
TGTGCCAGCAGCTTAGATCGGGGCGGGGAGCTGTTTTTT
CASSLDRGGELFF
>-|-|TRBV6-1|TRBJ2-7
TGTGCCAGCAGTGGCGGGACCGAGCAGTACTTC
CASSGGTEQYF